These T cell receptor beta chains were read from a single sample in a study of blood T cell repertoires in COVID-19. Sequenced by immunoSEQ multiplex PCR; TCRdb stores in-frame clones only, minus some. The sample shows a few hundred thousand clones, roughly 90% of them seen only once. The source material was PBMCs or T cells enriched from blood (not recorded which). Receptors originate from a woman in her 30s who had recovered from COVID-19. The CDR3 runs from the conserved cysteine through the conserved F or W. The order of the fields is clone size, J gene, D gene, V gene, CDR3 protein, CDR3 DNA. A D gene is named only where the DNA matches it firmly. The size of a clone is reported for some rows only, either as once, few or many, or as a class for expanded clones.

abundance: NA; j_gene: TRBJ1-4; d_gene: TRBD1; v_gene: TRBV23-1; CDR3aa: CASSREGGSGEKLFF; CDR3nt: TGCGCCAGCAGTCGGGAAGGGGGCAGCGGGGAAAAACTGTTTTTT
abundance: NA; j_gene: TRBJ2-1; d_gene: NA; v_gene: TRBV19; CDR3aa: CASSMSPSRQTSQFF; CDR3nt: TGTGCCAGTAGTATGAGCCCAAGCCGACAAACGTCGCAGTTCTTC
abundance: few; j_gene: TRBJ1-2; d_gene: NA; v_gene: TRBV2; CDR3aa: CASSTQTVAYGYTF; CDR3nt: TGTGCCAGCAGTACCCAGACAGTTGCCTATGGCTACACCTTC
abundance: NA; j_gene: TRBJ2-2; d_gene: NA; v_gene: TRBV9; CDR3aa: CASSVGLLMGQGGTGELFF; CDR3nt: TGTGCCAGCAGCGTAGGTCTACTTATGGGGCAGGGTGGCACCGGGGAGCTGTTTTTT
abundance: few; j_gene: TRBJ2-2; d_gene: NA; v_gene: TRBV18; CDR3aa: CASSPYNSPGDAGELFF; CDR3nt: TGTGCCAGCTCACCCTATAATTCCCCAGGGGACGCCGGGGAGCTGTTTTTT
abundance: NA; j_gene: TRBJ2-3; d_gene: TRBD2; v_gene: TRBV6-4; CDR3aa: CASRIFCSGGIGTDTQYF; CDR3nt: TGTGCCAGCAGGATATTCTGTAGCGGGGGCATAGGAACAGATACGCAGTATTTT
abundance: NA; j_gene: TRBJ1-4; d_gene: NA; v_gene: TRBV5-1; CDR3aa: CASSLGDNEKLFF; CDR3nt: TGCGCCAGCAGCCTAGGCGATAATGAAAAACTGTTTTTT
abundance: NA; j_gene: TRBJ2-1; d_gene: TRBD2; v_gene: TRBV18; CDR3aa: CASSPASGYSYNEQFF; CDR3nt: TGTGCCAGCTCACCAGCTAGCGGTTACTCCTACAATGAGCAGTTCTTC
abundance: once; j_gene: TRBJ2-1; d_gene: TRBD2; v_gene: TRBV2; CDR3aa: CASRLAGGLGNEQFF; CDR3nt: TGTGCCAGCAGACTAGCGGGAGGTCTTGGCAATGAGCAGTTCTTC
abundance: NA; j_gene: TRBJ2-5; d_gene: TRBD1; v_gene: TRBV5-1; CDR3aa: CASSLVTGGQETQYF; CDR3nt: TGCGCCAGCAGCTTGGTGACAGGGGGCCAAGAGACCCAGTACTTC
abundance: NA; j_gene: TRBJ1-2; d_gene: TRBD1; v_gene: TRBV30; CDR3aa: CAWIARTGHYGYTF; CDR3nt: TGTGCCTGGATCGCCCGGACAGGACACTATGGCTACACCTTC
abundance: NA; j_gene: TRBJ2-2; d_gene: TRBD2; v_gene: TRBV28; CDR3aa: CASSFRLAGGHSTGELFF; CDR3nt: TGTGCCAGCAGTTTCAGGCTAGCGGGAGGCCATAGCACCGGGGAGCTGTTTTTT
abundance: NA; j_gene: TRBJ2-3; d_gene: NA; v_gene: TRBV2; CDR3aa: CASSADKETQYF; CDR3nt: TGTGCCAGCAGTGCGGACAAAGAGACGCAGTATTTT
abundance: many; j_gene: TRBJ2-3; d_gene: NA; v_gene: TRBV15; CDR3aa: CATSRDGAITDTQYF; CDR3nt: TGTGCCACCAGCAGAGATGGGGCAATCACAGATACGCAGTATTTT
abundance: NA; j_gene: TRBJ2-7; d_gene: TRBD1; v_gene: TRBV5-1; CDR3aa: CASSFWTGNEQYF; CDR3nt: TGCGCCAGCAGCTTCTGGACAGGGAACGAGCAGTACTTC
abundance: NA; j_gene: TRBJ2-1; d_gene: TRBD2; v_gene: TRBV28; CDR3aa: CASSPTSGGASPYNEQFF; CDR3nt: TGTGCCAGCAGCCCGACTAGCGGGGGGGCGTCTCCCTACAATGAGCAGTTCTTC
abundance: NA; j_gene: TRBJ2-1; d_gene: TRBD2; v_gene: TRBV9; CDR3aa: CASSVSASGGGSYNEQFF; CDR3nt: TGTGCCAGCAGCGTGTCTGCTAGCGGGGGGGGTTCCTACAATGAGCAGTTCTTC
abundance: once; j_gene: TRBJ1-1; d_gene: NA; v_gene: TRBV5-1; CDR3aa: CASSLAGNTEAFF; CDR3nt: TGCGCCAGCAGCTTGGCGGGGAACACTGAAGCTTTCTTT
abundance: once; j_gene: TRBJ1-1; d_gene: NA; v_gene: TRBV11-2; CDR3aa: CASSSDKNTEAFF; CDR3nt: TGTGCCAGCAGCTCCGACAAGAACACTGAAGCTTTCTTT
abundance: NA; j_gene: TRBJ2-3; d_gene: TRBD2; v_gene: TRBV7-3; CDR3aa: CASSSGLARGDTQYF; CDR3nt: TGTGCCAGCAGCTCGGGACTAGCTAGGGGAGATACGCAGTATTTT
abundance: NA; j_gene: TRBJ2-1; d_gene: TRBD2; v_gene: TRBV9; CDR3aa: CASSPGYVAGRSEQFF; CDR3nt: TGTGCCAGCAGCCCAGGATATGTAGCGGGGCGGAGTGAGCAGTTCTTC
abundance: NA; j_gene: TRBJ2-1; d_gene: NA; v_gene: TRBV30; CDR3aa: CACYYGTSKKNEQFF; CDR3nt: TGTGCCTGCTATTACGGGACATCCAAAAAGAATGAGCAGTTCTTC
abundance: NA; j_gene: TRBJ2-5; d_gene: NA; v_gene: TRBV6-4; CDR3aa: CASSDPNQETQYF; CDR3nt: TGTGCCAGCAGTGACCCAAACCAAGAGACCCAGTACTTC
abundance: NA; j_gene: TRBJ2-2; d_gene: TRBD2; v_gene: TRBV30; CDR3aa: CAWRVLAGGTGELFF; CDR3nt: TGTGCCTGGAGGGTGCTAGCGGGGGGCACCGGGGAGCTGTTTTTT
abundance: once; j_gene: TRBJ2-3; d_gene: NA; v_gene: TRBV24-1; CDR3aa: CATSQEWDTQYF; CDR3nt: TGTGCCACCAGCCAAGAGTGGGATACGCAGTATTTT
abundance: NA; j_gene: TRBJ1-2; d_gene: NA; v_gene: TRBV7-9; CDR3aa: CASSFGGGFNYGYTF; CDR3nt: TGTGCCAGCAGCTTTGGCGGGGGTTTTAACTATGGCTACACCTTC
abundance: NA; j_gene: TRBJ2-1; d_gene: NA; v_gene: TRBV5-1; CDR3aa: CASTYSGNEQFF; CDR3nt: TGCGCCAGCACCTATAGCGGAAATGAGCAGTTCTTC
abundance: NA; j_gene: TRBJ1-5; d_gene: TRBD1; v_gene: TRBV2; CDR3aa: CASRDGPGTGVNQPQHF; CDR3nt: TGTGCCAGCAGAGACGGTCCCGGGACAGGGGTTAATCAGCCCCAGCATTTT
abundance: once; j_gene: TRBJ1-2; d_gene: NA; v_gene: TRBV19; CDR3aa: CASSIASGSLLGYTF; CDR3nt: TGTGCCAGTAGTATAGCCTCGGGATCCCTACTTGGCTACACCTTC
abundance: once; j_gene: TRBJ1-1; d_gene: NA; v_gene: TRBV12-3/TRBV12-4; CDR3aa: CATGRWNTEAFF; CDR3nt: TGTGCCACGGGTAGGTGGAACACTGAAGCTTTCTTT
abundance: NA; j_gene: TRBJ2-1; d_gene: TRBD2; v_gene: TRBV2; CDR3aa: CASSEPSGGRSSYNEQFF; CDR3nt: TGTGCCAGCAGTGAGCCTAGCGGGGGTAGGAGCTCCTACAATGAGCAGTTCTTC
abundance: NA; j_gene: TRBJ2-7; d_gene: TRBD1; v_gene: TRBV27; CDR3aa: CASSSPGQNYYEQYF; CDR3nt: TGTGCCAGCAGTTCCCCGGGACAGAACTACTACGAGCAGTACTTC
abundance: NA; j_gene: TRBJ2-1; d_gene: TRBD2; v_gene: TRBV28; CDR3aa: CASSFNGRAYDEQFF; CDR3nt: TGTGCCAGCAGTTTCAACGGGAGGGCCTATGATGAGCAGTTCTTC
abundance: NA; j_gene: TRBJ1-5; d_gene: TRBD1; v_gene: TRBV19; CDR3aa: CASSRDRSYQPQHF; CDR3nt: TGTGCCAGTAGTAGGGACAGGAGCTATCAGCCCCAGCATTTT
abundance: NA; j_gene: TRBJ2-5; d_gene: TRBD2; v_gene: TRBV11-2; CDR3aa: CASRRGSGRDNQETQYF; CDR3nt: TGTGCCAGCAGGAGGGGTAGCGGGAGGGATAACCAAGAGACCCAGTACTTC
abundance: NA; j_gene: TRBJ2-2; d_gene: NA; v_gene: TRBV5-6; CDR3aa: CASSYTPGKLSNTGELFF; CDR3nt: TGTGCCAGCAGCTACACTCCAGGGAAATTGTCGAACACCGGGGAGCTGTTTTTT
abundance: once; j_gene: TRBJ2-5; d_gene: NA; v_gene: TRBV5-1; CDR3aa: CASSLEGSETQYF; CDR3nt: TGCGCCAGCAGCTTGGAGGGGTCCGAGACCCAGTACTTC
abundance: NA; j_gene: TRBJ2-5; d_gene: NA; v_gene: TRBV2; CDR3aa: CASSESSGIRDSQETQYF; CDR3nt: TGTGCCAGCAGTGAGTCGTCTGGGATTCGGGACTCGCAAGAGACCCAGTACTTC
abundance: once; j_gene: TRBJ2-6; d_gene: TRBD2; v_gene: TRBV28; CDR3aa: CASTAGAAGANVLTF; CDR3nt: TGTGCCAGCACGGCGGGAGCGGCTGGGGCCAACGTCCTGACTTTC
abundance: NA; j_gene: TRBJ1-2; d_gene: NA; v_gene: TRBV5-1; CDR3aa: CASSLDGQSTRGYTF; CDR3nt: TGCGCCAGCAGCTTGGACGGACAGTCGACCCGTGGCTACACCTTC
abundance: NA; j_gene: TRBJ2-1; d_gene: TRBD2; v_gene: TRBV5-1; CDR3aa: CASSRRTSGNNEQFF; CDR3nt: TGCGCCAGCAGCCGAAGGACTAGCGGGAACAATGAGCAGTTCTTC
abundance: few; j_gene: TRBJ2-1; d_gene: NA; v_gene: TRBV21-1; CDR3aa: CASSKGLAGGPPTNEQFF; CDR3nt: TGTGCCAGCAGCAAAGGGCTAGCGGGAGGCCCTCCGACCAATGAGCAGTTCTTC
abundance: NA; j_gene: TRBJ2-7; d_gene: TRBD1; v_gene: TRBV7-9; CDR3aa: CASSLAAGGISYEQYF; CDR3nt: TGTGCCAGCAGCTTAGCGGCAGGGGGCATCTCCTACGAGCAGTACTTC
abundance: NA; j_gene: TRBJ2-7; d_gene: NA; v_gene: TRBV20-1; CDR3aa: CSARDSREQYF; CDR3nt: TGCAGTGCTAGAGATTCTAGGGAGCAGTACTTC
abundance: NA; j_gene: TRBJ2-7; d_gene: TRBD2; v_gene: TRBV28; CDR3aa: CASSLSGGYEQYF; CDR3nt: TGTGCCAGCAGTTTGTCGGGGGGGTACGAGCAGTACTTC
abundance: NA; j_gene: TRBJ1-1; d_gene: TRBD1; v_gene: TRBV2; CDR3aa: CASRVQGLNTEAFF; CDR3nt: TGTGCCAGCAGAGTACAGGGGTTGAACACTGAAGCTTTCTTT
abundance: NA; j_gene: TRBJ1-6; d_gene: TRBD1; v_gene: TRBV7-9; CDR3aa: CASSLIRDSESPLHF; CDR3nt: TGTGCCAGCAGCTTGATTAGGGACAGCGAATCACCCCTCCACTTT